What follows describes a single T cell receptor beta chain. This sample is part of a study of blood T cell repertoires in COVID-19. As for the study in general: PBMCs, B-cell-depleted T cells, or T cells were the source of the cDNA or gDNA that made up the material.

The CDR3 length is 13 residues. Germline values: CDR1 MDHEN, CDR2 SYDVKM. V was trimmed by 8 bases and J by 8 bases, leaving 15 bases between them. As processed by the authors: Amplifying reference gene primers gave estimates of nucleated cell counts. Produced via immunoSEQ multiplex PCR; TCRdb's table is partial and in-frame only. V and J calls and clone size are those listed in that table; D and trimming were worked out from the DNA. The sample lists roughly 100,000 clones, about 85% seen once, with less than 2% in the top ten. V usage is TRBV28 and J usage is TRBJ1-4; maybe TRBD1 (6 bases). The sample taken for sequencing was peripheral blood. The sequence was collected from a woman in her 70s with active or convalescent COVID-19. The CDR3 nucleotides are TGTGCCAGCCGTGGGGGCGCGGAGGAAAAACTGTTTTTT. Translated, it gives CASRGGAEEKLFF.